This entry lists 7 T cell receptor beta chains sequenced from one sample in a study of cytomegalovirus exposure and HLA in healthy donors. The PCR ran on 60 Vbeta and 13 Jbeta primers. Assay: immunoSEQ multiplex PCR; the TCRdb copy retains only in-frame clones and omits some. The data hold 140,000 or so clones, with about 80% observed a single time. The sequencing input was PBMCs. These receptors all come from a man between 35 and 55 years old in good health and CMV-seronegative.

The chain couples TRBV27 to TRBJ2-7; 10 nucleotides align to TRBD2. With V trimmed by 5 bases and J by 1 base, 11 bases remained unmatched. The CDR3 totals 17 residues. The V gene's germline CDR1 is MNHEY and CDR2 SMNVEV (reference sequence). CDR3 nucleotides: TGTGCCAGCAGTCGACCCCGGCCTAGCGGGGGATCCTACGAGCAGTACTTC. This codes for CASSRPRPSGGSYEQYF.

This clone was detected only once. J is TRBJ2-7 and V is TRBV7-7; D is uncertain. CDR3 length: 15 amino acids. V lost 4 bases, J lost 6 bases, and 19 bases lay in between. In germline, CDR1 is SSHAT, CDR2 FNYEAQ (reference sequence). The CDR3 sequence is CASSSSPAEKGEQYF. Here the CDR3 DNA reads TGTGCCAGCAGCTCCTCGCCGGCGGAGAAAGGCGAGCAGTACTTC.

V gene TRBV7-9 combines with J gene TRBJ2-2; 9 bases line up with TRBD2. This CDR3 has 16 residues. Trimming took 6 bases from V and 2 from J; bases not matched to a gene: 7. CDR1 and CDR2 from the germline V gene are SEHNR and FQNEAQ (reference sequence). CDR3 coding DNA: TGTGCCAGCAGAGTGAGCGGGGGGCTTAACACCGGGGAGCTGTTTTTT. Encoded protein: CASRVSGGLNTGELFF.

The V gene is TRBV7-8, the J gene TRBJ2-7, with 9 bases lining up with TRBD1. Germline trimming cut 3 bases from V and 1 base from J; bases unmatched to any gene: 10. The CDR3 spans 17 residues. Germline-derived CDR1 and CDR2 are SGHVS and FQNEAQ. The CDR3 DNA follows: TGTGCCAGCAGCTTCTCTGAAGGGACAGGGATATCCTACGAGCAGTACTTC. It yields the protein CASSFSEGTGISYEQYF.

The chain recombines TRBV10-3 with TRBJ1-2; no reliable D call. Trimming left V 6 bases short and J 3 bases short, with 17 bases between. The germline V gene encodes CDR1 ENHRY and CDR2 SYGVKD. The CDR3 has 15 residues. The CDR3 DNA reads TGTGCCATCAGGGGCGGGTCAGGATTAGACTATGGCTACACCTTC. This gives the protein CAIRGGSGLDYGYTF.

V and J are TRBV27 and TRBJ1-2; D gene unclear. This CDR3 has 14 residues. The germline V and J ends were trimmed by 0 bases and 6 bases, with 11 bases remaining between them. CDR1 and CDR2 (germline): MNHEY, SMNVEV (reference sequence). The CDR3 nucleotides are TGTGCCAGCAGTTTATCTCGTTCGGGGAATGGCTACACCTTC. Protein sequence: CASSLSRSGNGYTF.

The rearrangement uses TRBV7-6 and TRBJ2-1; 11 bases fit TRBD2. The CDR3 is 15 amino acids. After removal of 3 bases from V and 10 bases from J, the junction contained 8 bases not matched to a gene. The germline gives CDR1 SGHVS, CDR2 FNYEAQ. The CDR3 DNA reads as TGTGCCAGCAGCTTGCTAGCGGGGGGCCCGGGCGAGCAGTTCTTC. Translation gives CASSLLAGGPGEQFF.